A selection of T cell receptor beta chains follows, all from one sample in a study of cytomegalovirus exposure and HLA in healthy donors. Profiling relied on immunoSEQ multiplex PCR, and the TCRdb table lists in-frame clones only, not all of them. The table shows approximately 110,000 clones, with about three quarters occurring only once. Sequencing was done on a sample of PBMCs. All receptors come from a woman aged 30 to 39 in good health and CMV-seronegative. CDR3s include the opening cysteine and the closing phenylalanine or tryptophan. Fields, in order: J gene, D gene, V gene, clone size, CDR3 protein, CDR3 DNA. A D gene is named only where the DNA matches it firmly. Where a row states a size, it is once, few, many or the class of an expanded clone; other rows omit it.

>TRBJ1-2|NA|TRBV7-6|NA
CASSLERLFGTNGYTF
TGTGCCAGCAGCTTAGAACGCCTCTTTGGGACTAATGGCTACACCTTC
>TRBJ2-7|TRBD1|TRBV27|NA
CASSPSDRAYEQYF
TGTGCCAGCAGTCCTTCGGACAGGGCCTACGAGCAGTACTTC
>TRBJ2-1|TRBD2|TRBV5-1|NA
CASSSGLAGGGNEQFF
TGCGCCAGCAGCTCCGGACTAGCGGGGGGGGGTAATGAGCAGTTCTTC
>TRBJ2-7|NA|TRBV11-2|NA
CASSWVGFGAGVHEQYF
TGTGCCAGCAGCTGGGTGGGGTTCGGAGCGGGCGTCCACGAGCAGTACTTC
>TRBJ1-6|NA|TRBV15|NA
CATATGGHNSPLHF
TGTGCCACTGCGACGGGTGGCCATAATTCACCCCTCCACTTT
>TRBJ2-7|NA|TRBV30|NA
CAWGALGEQYF
TGTGCCTGGGGGGCCCTGGGAGAGCAGTACTTC
>TRBJ2-7|TRBD1|TRBV5-1|NA
CASSRGQAYEQYF
TGCGCCAGCAGCAGGGGGCAGGCCTACGAGCAGTACTTC
>TRBJ1-1|NA|TRBV6-6|many
CASSSRENTEAFF
TGTGCCAGCAGCTCCCGGGAGAACACTGAAGCTTTCTTT
>TRBJ1-2|NA|TRBV4-1|NA
CASSQGDTPRGYGYTF
TGCGCCAGCAGCCAAGGGGACACCCCCAGGGGCTATGGCTACACCTTC
>TRBJ2-1|NA|TRBV5-4|NA
CASSSGSGGNYNEQFF
TGTGCCAGCAGCTCTGGTAGTGGAGGAAATTACAATGAGCAGTTCTTC
>TRBJ1-5|TRBD1|TRBV2|NA
CASRTGVNSNQPQHF
TGTGCCAGCAGGACAGGGGTCAATAGCAATCAGCCCCAGCATTTT
>TRBJ2-7|NA|TRBV5-1|NA
CASSLGGVVSYEQYF
TGCGCCAGCAGCTTGGGGGGGGTTGTCTCCTACGAGCAGTACTTC
>TRBJ2-7|NA|TRBV18|NA
CASSPGGNYEQYF
TGTGCCAGCTCACCAGGGGGCAACTACGAGCAGTACTTC
>TRBJ1-1|NA|TRBV7-2|NA
CASSLQGAYTEAFF
TGTGCCAGCAGCCTGCAAGGGGCCTACACTGAAGCTTTCTTT
>TRBJ1-2|NA|TRBV30|NA
CAWSSGQNYGYTF
TGTGCCTGGAGTTCCGGACAGAACTATGGCTACACCTTC
>TRBJ2-2|NA|TRBV19|NA
CASRSGAMETGELFF
TGTGCCAGTCGAAGTGGGGCGATGGAAACCGGGGAGCTGTTTTTT
>TRBJ1-3|NA|TRBV7-9|NA
CASSVGRGSGNTIYF
TGTGCCAGCAGCGTCGGAAGGGGCTCTGGAAACACCATATATTTT
>TRBJ2-7|TRBD1|TRBV10-3|few
CAISEFTGESSYEQYF
TGTGCCATCAGTGAGTTTACAGGGGAGAGCTCCTACGAGCAGTACTTC
>TRBJ2-3|TRBD2|TRBV9|NA
CASSVEGSGSTDTQYF
TGTGCCAGCAGCGTAGAGGGTAGCGGGAGCACAGATACGCAGTATTTT
>TRBJ1-1|NA|TRBV28|once
CASTPSGYTEAFF
TGTGCCAGCACCCCTAGTGGGTACACTGAAGCTTTCTTT
>TRBJ1-1|NA|TRBV7-2|NA
CASSFGIEAFF
TGTGCCAGCAGCTTCGGTATTGAAGCTTTCTTT
>TRBJ2-7|TRBD2|TRBV4-1|NA
CASSQDPGAGGNYEQYF
TGCGCCAGCAGCCAAGATCCCGGGGCGGGGGGAAATTACGAGCAGTACTTC
>TRBJ2-5|NA|TRBV7-2|few
CASSLYGLGQETQYF
TGTGCCAGCAGCTTATACGGCCTCGGGCAAGAGACCCAGTACTTC
>TRBJ2-2|NA|TRBV5-1|NA
CASTANTGELFF
TGCGCCAGCACTGCGAACACCGGGGAGCTGTTTTTT
>TRBJ2-1|TRBD2|TRBV2|NA
CASSGTPGTSFSYNEQFF
TGTGCCAGCAGTGGGACCCCCGGGACTAGCTTCTCCTACAATGAGCAGTTCTTC
>TRBJ1-2|TRBD1|TRBV6-1|NA
CASSSRDSYGYTF
TGTGCCAGCAGTTCGAGGGACAGCTATGGCTACACCTTC
>TRBJ2-3|TRBD2|TRBV5-4|NA
CASSSSGSRTDTQYF
TGTGCCAGCAGCTCTAGCGGGAGCCGCACAGATACGCAGTATTTT
>TRBJ2-1|TRBD2|TRBV19|NA
CASSTLAGGRNEQFF
TGTGCCAGTAGTACTCTAGCGGGAGGGCGGAATGAGCAGTTCTTC
>TRBJ1-2|TRBD1|TRBV2|NA
CASSEAYRGRDGYTF
TGTGCCAGCAGTGAAGCGTACAGGGGGCGCGATGGCTACACCTTC
>TRBJ1-2|NA|TRBV11-2|NA
CASSPYLGEGHRGYTF
TGTGCCAGCAGCCCTTATCTGGGGGAGGGACATCGGGGCTACACCTTC
>TRBJ1-1|TRBD1|TRBV6-1|NA
CASSIRQGRNTEAFF
TGTGCCAGCAGTATCCGACAGGGAAGGAACACTGAAGCTTTCTTT
>TRBJ2-7|TRBD2|TRBV13|NA
CASSARLAGSYEQYF
TGTGCCAGCAGCGCGCGACTAGCGGGTTCCTACGAGCAGTACTTC
>TRBJ2-6|NA|TRBV30|NA
CAWGQRFEANVLTF
TGTGCCTGGGGGCAAAGATTTGAGGCCAACGTCCTGACTTTC
>TRBJ2-7|NA|TRBV5-6|NA
CASSPRGRSSYEQYF
TGTGCCAGCAGCCCTAGGGGTAGGAGCTCCTACGAGCAGTACTTC
>TRBJ2-2|TRBD1|TRBV5-1|NA
CASSFYRQGATGELFF
TGCGCCAGCAGCTTTTACAGACAGGGGGCGACCGGGGAGCTGTTTTTT
>TRBJ1-2|TRBD1|TRBV2|NA
CASKGRQGYEANYGYTF
TGTGCCAGCAAGGGGAGACAGGGTTACGAAGCTAACTATGGCTACACCTTC
>TRBJ1-2|NA|TRBV27|NA
CASSLGVPELNYGYTF
TGTGCCAGCAGTTTAGGTGTCCCTGAGCTTAACTATGGCTACACCTTC
>TRBJ2-1|TRBD2|TRBV4-1|NA
CASSQGGGSHNEQFF
TGCGCCAGCAGCCAGGGCGGGGGTTCCCACAATGAGCAGTTCTTC
>TRBJ1-1|NA|TRBV10-2|few
CARELRRNTEAFF
TGCGCCAGGGAATTACGGAGGAACACTGAAGCTTTCTTT
>TRBJ2-3|NA|TRBV4-2|NA
CASSQDWPPPSQYF
TGTGCCAGCAGCCAAGATTGGCCGCCCCCCTCGCAGTATTTT
>TRBJ2-3|TRBD2|TRBV4-1|NA
CASSQDFSGASGTSGWQYF
TGCGCCAGCAGCCAAGATTTCTCCGGGGCTAGCGGGACATCCGGGTGGCAGTATTTT
>TRBJ2-3|TRBD2|TRBV18|NA
CASSPRISGRTDTQYF
TGTGCCAGCTCACCACGTATTAGCGGGAGAACAGATACGCAGTATTTT
>TRBJ1-5|NA|TRBV6-6|NA
CASSSQGTERPQHF
TGTGCCAGCAGTTCCCAGGGGACCGAACGGCCCCAGCATTTT
>TRBJ2-1|NA|TRBV9|NA
CASSVEGENYNEQFF
TGTGCCAGCAGCGTAGAGGGGGAGAACTACAATGAGCAGTTCTTC
>TRBJ2-3|NA|TRBV7-9|NA
CASSLAATGSTDTQYF
TGTGCCAGCAGCTTAGCGGCGACAGGTAGCACAGATACGCAGTATTTT
>TRBJ2-3|NA|TRBV21-1|NA
CASSKVKRGVRYAVF
TGTGCCAGCAGCAAAGTCAAGCGGGGGGTAAGATACGCAGTATTT
>TRBJ2-1|NA|TRBV5-6|NA
CASSIDYNSYNEQFF
TGTGCCAGCAGCATCGACTATAACTCCTACAATGAGCAGTTCTTC
>TRBJ2-1|TRBD1|TRBV5-1|NA
CASSLAPIDRGTYNEQFF
TGCGCCAGCAGCTTGGCCCCGATCGACAGGGGAACCTACAATGAGCAGTTCTTC
>TRBJ1-4|NA|TRBV19|NA
CASRVRGTNEKLFF
TGTGCCAGTAGGGTCAGGGGAACTAATGAAAAACTGTTTTTT
>TRBJ2-5|TRBD2|TRBV2|NA
CASSGLAGAETQYF
TGTGCCAGCAGTGGACTAGCGGGGGCAGAGACCCAGTACTTC
>TRBJ2-2|NA|TRBV5-1|NA
CASSLAVGTLNTGELFF
TGCGCCAGCAGCTTGGCAGTCGGGACTTTGAACACCGGGGAGCTGTTTTTT
>TRBJ1-1|NA|TRBV11-2|NA
CASSSRENTEAFF
TGTGCCAGCAGCTCCCGGGAGAACACTGAAGCTTTCTTT
>TRBJ1-1|NA|TRBV25-1|NA
CASSDLGRTEAFF
TGTGCCAGCAGTGATCTCGGTCGCACTGAAGCTTTCTTT
>TRBJ2-5|NA|TRBV7-6|NA
CASSQLAAQETQYF
TGTGCCAGCAGCCAACTAGCCGCCCAAGAGACCCAGTACTTC
>TRBJ2-7|TRBD1|TRBV6-1|once
CASRKTGNDEQYF
TGTGCCAGTCGAAAGACAGGGAACGACGAGCAGTACTTC
>TRBJ1-1|TRBD1|TRBV7-8|few
CASSLPGQGPNTEAFF
TGTGCCAGCAGCTTACCGGGACAGGGCCCGAACACTGAAGCTTTCTTT
>TRBJ1-2|NA|TRBV7-9|NA
CASSFGEEYGYTF
TGTGCCAGCAGCTTTGGGGAGGAATATGGCTACACCTTC